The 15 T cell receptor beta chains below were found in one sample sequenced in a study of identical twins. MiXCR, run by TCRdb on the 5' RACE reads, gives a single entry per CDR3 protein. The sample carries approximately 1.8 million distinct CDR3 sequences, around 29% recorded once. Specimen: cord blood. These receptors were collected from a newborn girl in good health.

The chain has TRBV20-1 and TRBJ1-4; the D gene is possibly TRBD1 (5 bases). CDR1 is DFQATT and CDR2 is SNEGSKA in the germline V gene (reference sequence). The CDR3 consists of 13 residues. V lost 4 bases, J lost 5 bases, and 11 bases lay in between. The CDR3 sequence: CSANKGLNEKLFF. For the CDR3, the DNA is TGCAGTGCTAACAAGGGGCTCAATGAAAAACTGTTTTTT.

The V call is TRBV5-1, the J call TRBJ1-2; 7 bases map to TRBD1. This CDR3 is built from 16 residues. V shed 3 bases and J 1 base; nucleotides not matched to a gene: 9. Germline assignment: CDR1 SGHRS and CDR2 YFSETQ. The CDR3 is CASSWRTGDLNYGYTF. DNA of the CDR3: TGCGCCAGCAGCTGGAGAACAGGGGATCTTAACTATGGCTACACCTTC.

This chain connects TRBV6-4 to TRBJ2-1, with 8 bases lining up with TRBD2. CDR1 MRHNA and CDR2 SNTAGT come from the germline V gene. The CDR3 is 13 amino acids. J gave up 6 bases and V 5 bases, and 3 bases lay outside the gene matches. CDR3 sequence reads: CASSYTSGNEQFF. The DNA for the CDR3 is TGTGCCAGCAGTTATACTAGCGGCAATGAGCAGTTCTTC.

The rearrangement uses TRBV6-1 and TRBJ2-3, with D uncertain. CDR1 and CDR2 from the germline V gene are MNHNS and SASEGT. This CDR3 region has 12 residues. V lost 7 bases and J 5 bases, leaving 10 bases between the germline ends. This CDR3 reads CASIENGDTQYF. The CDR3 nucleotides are TGTGCCAGCATTGAGAATGGAGATACGCAGTATTTT.

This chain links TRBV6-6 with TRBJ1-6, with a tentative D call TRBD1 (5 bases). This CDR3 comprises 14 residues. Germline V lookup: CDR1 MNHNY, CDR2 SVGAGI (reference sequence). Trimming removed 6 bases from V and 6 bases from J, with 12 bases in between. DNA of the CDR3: TGTGCCAGCAGCTTCGACAGAGTTAATTCACCCCTCCACTTT. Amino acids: CASSFDRVNSPLHF.

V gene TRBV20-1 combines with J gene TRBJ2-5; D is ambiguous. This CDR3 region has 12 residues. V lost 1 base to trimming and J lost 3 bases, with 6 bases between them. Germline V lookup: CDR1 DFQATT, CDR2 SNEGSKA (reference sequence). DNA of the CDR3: TGCAGTGCTAGAGTCCGGGAAGAGACCCAGTACTTC. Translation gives CSARVREETQYF.

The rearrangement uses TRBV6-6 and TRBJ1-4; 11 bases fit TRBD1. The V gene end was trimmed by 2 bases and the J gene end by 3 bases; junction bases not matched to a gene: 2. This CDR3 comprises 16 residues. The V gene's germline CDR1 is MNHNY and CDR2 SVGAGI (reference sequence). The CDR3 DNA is TGTGCCAGCAGTTACGGGGGACAGGGGGCTAATGAAAAACTGTTTTTT. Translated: CASSYGGQGANEKLFF.

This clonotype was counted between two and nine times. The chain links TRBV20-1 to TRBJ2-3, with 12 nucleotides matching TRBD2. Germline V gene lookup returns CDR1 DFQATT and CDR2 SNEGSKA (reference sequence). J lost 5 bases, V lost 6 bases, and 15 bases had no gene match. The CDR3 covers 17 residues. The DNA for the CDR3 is TGCAGTGCCCCCAGACTAGCGGGAGCGGGGGGTGGAGATACGCAGTATTTT. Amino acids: CSAPRLAGAGGGDTQYF.

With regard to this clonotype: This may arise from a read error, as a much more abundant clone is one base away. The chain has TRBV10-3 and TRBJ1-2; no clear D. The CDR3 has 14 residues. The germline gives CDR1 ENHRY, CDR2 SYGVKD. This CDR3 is CAISESASPYGCTF. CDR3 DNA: TGTGCCATCAGTGAGTCGGCATCACCCTATGGCTGCACCTTC.

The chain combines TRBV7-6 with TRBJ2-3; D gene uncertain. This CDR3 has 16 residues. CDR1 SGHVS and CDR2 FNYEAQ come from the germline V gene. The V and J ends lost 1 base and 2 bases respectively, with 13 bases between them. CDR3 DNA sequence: TGTGCCAGCAGCTTAGGGGCCGGTTTTTTCACAGATACGCAGTATTTT. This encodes CASSLGAGFFTDTQYF.

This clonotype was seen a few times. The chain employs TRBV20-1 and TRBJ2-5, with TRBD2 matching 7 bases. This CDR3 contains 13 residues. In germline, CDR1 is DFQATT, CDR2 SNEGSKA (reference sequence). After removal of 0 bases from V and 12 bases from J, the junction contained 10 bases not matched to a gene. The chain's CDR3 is CSARDGLGGFEYF. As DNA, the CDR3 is TGCAGTGCTAGAGACGGACTAGGTGGGTTCGAGTACTTC.

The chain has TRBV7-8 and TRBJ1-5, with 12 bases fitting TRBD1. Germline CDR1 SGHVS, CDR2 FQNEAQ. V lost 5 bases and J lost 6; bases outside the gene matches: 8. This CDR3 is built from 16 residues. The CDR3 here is CASSLTGTGGSQPQHF. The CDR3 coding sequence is TGTGCCAGCAGCCTTACCGGGACAGGGGGCTCTCAGCCCCAGCATTTT.

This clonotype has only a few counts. CDR3 amino acids: CAISTSYEQYF. Written as DNA, the CDR3 is TGTGCCATCAGTACTAGCTACGAGCAGTACTTC. V is TRBV10-3 and J is TRBJ2-7; TRBD2 is a possible D gene (5 bases). The CDR3 loop spans 11 amino acids. Trimming cost V 5 bases and J 3 bases, with 5 bases left between them. Germline V gene data show CDR1 as ENHRY and CDR2 as SYGVKD.

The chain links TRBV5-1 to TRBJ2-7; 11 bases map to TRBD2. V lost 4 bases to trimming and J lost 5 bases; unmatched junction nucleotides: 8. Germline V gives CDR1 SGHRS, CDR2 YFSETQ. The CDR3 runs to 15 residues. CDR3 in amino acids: CASSPRGLADDEQYF. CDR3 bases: TGCGCCAGCAGCCCCAGGGGACTAGCGGACGACGAGCAGTACTTC.

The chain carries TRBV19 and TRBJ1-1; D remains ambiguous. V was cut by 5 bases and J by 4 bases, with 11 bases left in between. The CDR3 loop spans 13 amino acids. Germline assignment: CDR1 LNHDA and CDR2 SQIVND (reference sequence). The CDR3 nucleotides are TGTGCCAGTAGTGCACAGCCCCGCACTGAAGCTTTCTTT. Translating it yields CASSAQPRTEAFF. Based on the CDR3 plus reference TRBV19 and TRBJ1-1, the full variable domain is DGGITQSPKYLFRKEGQNVTLSCEQNLNHDAMYWYRQDPGQGLRLIYYSQIVNDFQKGDIAEGYSVSREKKESFPLTVTSAQKNPTAFYLCASSAQPRTEAFFGQGTRLTVV.